Presented here are 14 T cell receptor beta chains from one specimen sequenced in a study of T cells in Graves' hyperthyroidism and ophthalmopathy. The TCR beta CDR3 regions underwent amplification using RNA transcripts as the source. The TCR CDR3 first-round RT-PCR relied on the HTBI primer set. TCRdb reanalysed the multiplex PCR reads using MiXCR and keeps one entry per CDR3 protein. The profile covers under 400,000 distinct CDR3 sequences, with around a sixth appearing a single time and approximately 49% taken by the ten largest. The material sequenced was blood. Receptors originate from a woman aged 45-65 years with Graves' hyperthyroidism.

A note on this clonotype: The junction does not match germline at one end; this may be a read error. The chain has TRBV28 and TRBJ1-1; 10 nucleotides line up with TRBD1. The CDR3 is made up of 17 amino acids. Germline assignment: CDR1 MDHEN and CDR2 SYDVKM. DNA for the CDR3: TGTGCCAGCAGCACGGGACAGGGGTACGGTTTAAGCACTGGAGCTTTCTTT. Its translation is CASSTGQGYGLSTGAFF.

This clonotype was seen at least ten times. The chain has TRBV12-3 or TRBV12-4 and TRBJ1-5; D call uncertain. V gave up 1 base and J gave up 0 bases, with 7 bases separating them. The CDR3 loop spans 15 amino acids. The CDR3 here is CASSLEAYSNQPQHF. In nucleotides, the CDR3 is TGTGCCAGCAGTTTAGAAGCGTATAGCAATCAGCCCCAGCATTTT.

This clonotype was observed many times. This rearrangement joins TRBV5-1 to TRBJ2-3; D is uncertain. Germline CDR1 SGHRS, CDR2 YFSETQ. This CDR3 spans 13 amino acids. Trimming removed 0 bases from V and 4 bases from J, with 6 bases in between. CDR3 sequence (DNA): TGCGCCAGCAGCTTGGAAAGAGCAGATACGCAGTATTTT. It specifies CASSLERADTQYF.

In its sample, this clonotype was seen many times. The V gene is TRBV20-1, the J gene TRBJ1-1; D remains ambiguous. The CDR3 sequence is 12 residues long. Trimming removed 5 bases at V and 2 bases at J, with 9 bases between. Per the germline V gene, CDR1 is DFQATT and CDR2 is SNEGSKA (reference sequence). In nucleotides, the CDR3 is TGCAGTGCTGACGACGGTAACACTGAAGCTTTCTTT. Amino acid sequence: CSADDGNTEAFF.

This clonotype turned up a few times. The chain recombines TRBV25-1 with TRBJ2-1; D call uncertain. The germline gives CDR1 MGHDK, CDR2 SYGVNS. V was cut by 3 bases and J by 6 bases, with 6 bases left in between. This CDR3 comprises 12 residues. DNA for the CDR3: TGTGCCAGCAGTGATCTTGTCAATGAGCAGTTCTTC. Translated, it gives CASSDLVNEQFF. Together with reference TRBV25-1 and TRBJ2-1, the CDR3 gives the full variable domain: EADIYQTPRYLVIGTGKKITLECSQTMGHDKMYWYQQDPGMELHLIHYSYGVNSTEKGDLSSESTVSRIRTEHFPLTLESARPSHTSQYLCASSDLVNEQFFGPGTRLTVL.

This clonotype was counted ten times or more. The V gene is TRBV30, the J gene TRBJ1-6; D not resolved. Germline V gives CDR1 GTSNPN, CDR2 SVGIG (reference sequence). Deletions cut 2 bases from V and 7 bases from J, with 9 bases between. This CDR3 spans 13 amino acids. CDR3 coding DNA: TGTGCCTGGAGTAGCCAACCGAATTCACCCCTCCACTTT. Translating gives CAWSSQPNSPLHF.

This clonotype was counted a few times. J is TRBJ1-1 and V is TRBV6-1; TRBD1 is a possible D gene (5 bases). Germline CDR1 reads MNHNS; CDR2 reads SASEGT. Trimming took off 6 bases at V and 8 bases at J, with 13 bases between the two ends. The CDR3 covers 12 residues. The CDR3 loop reads CASRRTRDEAFF. CDR3 nucleotide sequence: TGTGCCAGCAGGCGGACCCGGGACGAAGCTTTCTTT.

This clonotype was picked up many times. V is TRBV30 and J is TRBJ2-5, with D possibly matching TRBD1 (6 bases). Germline CDR1 is GTSNPN and CDR2 is SVGIG (reference sequence). CDR3 length equals 13 residues. V was pared by 5 bases and J by 7 bases, with 17 bases between. The CDR3 coding sequence is TGTGCCTGGGAGGACGGACGAGGGGGGACCCAGTACTTC. Its protein product is CAWEDGRGGTQYF.

This clonotype was found many times. The V and J genes are TRBV5-1 and TRBJ1-1; 9 nucleotides line up with TRBD1. Per germline, CDR1 SGHRS and CDR2 YFSETQ. This CDR3 comprises 13 residues. V was pared by 4 bases and J by 5 bases, with 3 bases of the junction left unmatched. CDR3 DNA sequence: TGCGCCAGCAGCACAGGGGGCTGGACTGAAGCTTTCTTT. Amino acid sequence: CASSTGGWTEAFF.

J is TRBJ2-6 and V is TRBV20-1; tentatively, D is TRBD2 (6 bases). Deletions cut 2 bases from V and 1 base from J, with 18 bases between. In germline, CDR1 is DFQATT, CDR2 SNEGSKA (reference sequence). This CDR3 contains 18 residues. The CDR3 nucleotides read TGCAGTGCTAGATCCCCGGAGGGACGGGGTTCTGGGGCCAACGTCCTGACTTTC. Translated: CSARSPEGRGSGANVLTF.

There are many counts of this clonotype. This chain uses TRBV6-1 with TRBJ2-3, with 7 nucleotides matching TRBD2. The length of the CDR3 is 18 residues. After removal of 3 bases from V and 2 bases from J, the junction contained 14 bases not matched to a gene. Germline V lookup: CDR1 MNHNS, CDR2 SASEGT. The CDR3: CASSESRVASGSTDTQYF. In DNA, the CDR3 is TGTGCCAGCAGTGAGAGTCGGGTTGCTAGCGGATCCACAGATACGCAGTATTTT.

Turning to this clonotype: Given a much more abundant clone one base away, this may be a read error. The chain employs TRBV2 and TRBJ1-1; perhaps TRBD1 as D (5 bases). This CDR3 is built from 14 residues. Looked up from germline, CDR1 is SNHLY and CDR2 is FYNNEI. CDR3 coding DNA: TGTGCCAGCGGGCTATCCGGGGGGAACACTGAAGTTTTCTTT. Translation: CASGLSGGNTEVFF.

In its sample, this clonotype was seen many times. CDR3 sequence reads: CASSWEWDEQYF. CDR3 coding DNA: TGTGCCAGCTCGTGGGAGTGGGACGAGCAGTACTTC. The chain uses TRBV28 and TRBJ2-7, with D tentatively TRBD2 (5 bases). V was pared by 8 bases and J by 5 bases, with 13 bases between. The CDR3 length is 12 residues. Germline V CDR1 and CDR2: MDHEN, SYDVKM.

The chain carries TRBV13 and TRBJ2-3; 8 bases map to TRBD1. The CDR3 covers 15 residues. After removal of 4 bases from V and 6 bases from J, the junction contained 9 bases not matched to a gene. From germline, CDR1 is PRHDT and CDR2 FYEKMQ (reference sequence). The CDR3 DNA reads as TGTGCCAGCAGCTCGACCCACAGGGGGGAGGATACGCAGTATTTT. Residues: CASSSTHRGEDTQYF.